One and the same sample provided the 10 T cell receptor beta chains below, sequenced in a study of cytomegalovirus exposure and HLA in healthy donors. PCR employed 60 Vbeta and 13 Jbeta primers. Assay: immunoSEQ multiplex PCR; the TCRdb copy retains only in-frame clones and omits some. Counted here are about 120,000 clones, 77% occurring once; the ten biggest clones make up 3.7%. Sequences were obtained from PBMCs. The receptor set was obtained from a human donor in good health.

The gene calls are TRBV4-1 and TRBJ2-2; 7 bases align to TRBD2. Losses at the gene ends were 0 bases for V and 5 bases for J; bases not matched to a gene: 6. Germline lookup yields CDR1 MGHRA and CDR2 YSYEKL. This CDR3 comprises 16 residues. The CDR3 region has the DNA TGCGCCAGCAGCCAAGATTGGGACTACCGAACCGGGGAGCTGTTTTTT. Amino acids: CASSQDWDYRTGELFF.

The V call is TRBV21-1, the J call TRBJ1-1; no DNA check was done on the table's D call, TRBD1. TRBV21-1 is shown as a pseudogene. This CDR3 has 17 residues. Written as DNA, the CDR3 is TGTGCCAGCAGCAAAGCGCTGGCCCAGGGGCAAGGGGCCGAAGCTTTCTTT. It specifies CASSKALAQGQGAEAFF.

This clone was observed a few times. The chain joins TRBV15 to TRBJ1-2, with D tentatively TRBD1 (5 bases). The germline CDR1 and CDR2 sequences are LNHNV and YYDKDF (reference sequence). V was trimmed by 0 bases and J by 8 bases, leaving 16 bases between them. The CDR3 length is 15 residues. Written as DNA, the CDR3 is TGTGCCACCAGCAGAGATTCCCCAGGGAATAGCGGCTACACCTTC. Residues: CATSRDSPGNSGYTF. The whole variable domain, remainder taken from reference TRBV15 and TRBJ1-2, is DAMVIQNPRYQVTQFGKPVTLSCSQTLNHNVMYWYQQKSSQAPKLLFHYYDKDFNNEADTPDNFQSRRPNTSFCFLDIRSPGLGDTAMYLCATSRDSPGNSGYTFGSGTRLTVV.

The chain couples TRBV15 to TRBJ2-3; 8 bases are a match to TRBD2. The CDR3 covers 15 residues. Germline assignment: CDR1 LNHNV and CDR2 YYDKDF (reference sequence). Trimming took 0 bases from V and 4 from J; bases not matched to a gene: 3. CDR3 amino acids: CATSREAGAADTQYF. CDR3 sequence (DNA): TGTGCCACCAGCAGAGAAGCGGGAGCGGCAGATACGCAGTATTTT.

The chain recombines TRBV5-1 with TRBJ1-2; 8 bases map to TRBD1. The CDR3 is made up of 16 amino acids. Germline CDR1 reads SGHRS; CDR2 reads YFSETQ. The ends lost 0 bases at V and 3 bases at J; junction bases unmatched: 7. DNA for the CDR3: TGCGCCAGCAGCTTGGAGGGCAGGGGGCAGGACTATGGCTACACCTTC. It translates to CASSLEGRGQDYGYTF. Drawing the rest from reference TRBV5-1 and TRBJ1-2, the complete variable domain is KAGVTQTPRYLIKTRGQQVTLSCSPISGHRSVSWYQQTPGQGLQFLFEYFSETQRNKGNFPGRFSGRQFSNSRSEMNVSTLELGDSALYLCASSLEGRGQDYGYTFGSGTRLTVV.

This chain joins TRBV4-2 and TRBJ2-2, with 13 bases lining up with TRBD2. The CDR3 consists of 18 residues. Germline CDR1 reads LGHNA; CDR2 reads YNFKEQ. V gave up 7 bases and J gave up 2 bases; unmatched junction bases: 10. The CDR3 reads CASNAETSGRPNTGELFF. Written as DNA, the CDR3 is TGTGCCAGCAACGCGGAGACTAGCGGGAGGCCCAACACCGGGGAGCTGTTTTTT.

The rearrangement links TRBV27 to TRBJ2-7; a weak D match, TRBD1 (5 bases). Germline assignment: CDR1 MNHEY and CDR2 SMNVEV (reference sequence). This CDR3 has 13 residues. Trimming cost V 6 bases and J 3 bases, with 12 bases left between them. The CDR3 sequence: CASRTEAHYEQYF. CDR3 nucleotide sequence: TGTGCCAGCAGGACAGAGGCCCACTACGAGCAGTACTTC.

The chain recombines TRBV27 with TRBJ2-1; 7 bases map to TRBD2. V gave up 7 bases and J gave up 0 bases; unmatched junction bases: 6. The CDR3 sequence is 15 residues long. CDR1 is MNHEY and CDR2 is SMNVEV in the germline V gene (reference sequence). CDR3 nucleotide sequence: TGTGCCAGCACCGGCGGGGGACCCTCCTACAATGAGCAGTTCTTC. As protein: CASTGGGPSYNEQFF.

The CDR3 sequence: CASSPTERFGELFF. DNA for the CDR3: TGTGCCAGCAGCCCGACAGAACGTTTCGGGGAGCTGTTTTTT. The V and J genes are TRBV7-2 and TRBJ2-2, with D perhaps TRBD1 (5 bases). This CDR3 spans 14 amino acids. CDR1 and CDR2 from the germline V gene are SGHTA and FQGNSA. The V end was cut by 5 bases, the J end by 7 bases, with 14 bases between.

The chain carries TRBV10-2 and TRBJ1-5, with 7 bases fitting TRBD1. The trim removed 7 bases at V and 5 bases at J, leaving 5 bases unmatched. The CDR3 sequence is 13 residues long. The V gene's germline CDR1 is WSHSY and CDR2 SAAADI. Here the CDR3 reads CASTRQGYQPQHF. Written as DNA, the CDR3 is TGCGCCAGCACCCGACAGGGATATCAGCCCCAGCATTTT.